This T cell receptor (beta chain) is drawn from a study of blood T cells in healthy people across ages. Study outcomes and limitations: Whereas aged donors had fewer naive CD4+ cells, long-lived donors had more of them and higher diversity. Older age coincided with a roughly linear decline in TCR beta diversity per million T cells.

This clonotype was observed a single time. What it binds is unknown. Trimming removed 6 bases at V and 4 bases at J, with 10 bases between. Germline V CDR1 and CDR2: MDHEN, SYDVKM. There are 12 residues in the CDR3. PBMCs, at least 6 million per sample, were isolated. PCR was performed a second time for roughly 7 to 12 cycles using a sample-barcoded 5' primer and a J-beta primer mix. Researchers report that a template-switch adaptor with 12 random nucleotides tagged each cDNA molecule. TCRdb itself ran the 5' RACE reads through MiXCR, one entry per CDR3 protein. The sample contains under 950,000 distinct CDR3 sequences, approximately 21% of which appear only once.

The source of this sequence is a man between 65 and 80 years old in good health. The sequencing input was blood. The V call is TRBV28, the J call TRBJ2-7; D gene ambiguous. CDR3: CASRGIRYEQYF. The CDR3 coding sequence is TGTGCCAGCAGGGGGATTCGGTACGAGCAGTACTTC.